These 5 T cell receptor beta chains came from one sample sequenced in a study of cytomegalovirus exposure and HLA in healthy donors. A multiplex PCR was run with 60 Vbeta primers and 13 Jbeta primers. Method: immunoSEQ multiplex PCR; TCRdb's copy keeps in-frame clones and lacks some. The specimen's table records around 100,000 clones. Material: PBMCs. All receptors come from a man aged 45-65 years in good health and CMV-seronegative.

The rearrangement joins TRBV5-6 to TRBJ2-3; D may be TRBD2 (5 bases). The CDR3 runs 15 residues. Germline assignment: CDR1 SGHDT and CDR2 YYEEEE. Trimming cost V 0 bases and J 1 base, with 9 bases left between them. The CDR3 region is CASSLGSGGTDTQYF. CDR3 nucleotides: TGTGCCAGCAGCTTGGGGAGCGGCGGCACAGATACGCAGTATTTT.

The rearrangement joins TRBV7-2 to TRBJ1-1, with D possibly TRBD1 on 6 matching bases. The CDR3 totals 15 residues. The ends were cut back, 4 bases at V and 2 bases at J, with 14 bases in the middle. Germline V gene lookup returns CDR1 SGHTA and CDR2 FQGNSA. The chain's CDR3 is CASSSSTGHNTEAFF. CDR3 DNA sequence: TGTGCCAGCAGCTCGTCAACGGGACATAACACTGAAGCTTTCTTT.

The DNA of the CDR3 is TGTGCCAGCAGACCCCACGGCTCTGGAAACACCATATATTTT. Amino acid sequence: CASRPHGSGNTIYF. The rearrangement uses TRBV6-5 and TRBJ1-3, with D unresolved. The CDR3 covers 14 residues. The germline V and J ends were trimmed by 6 bases and 0 bases, with 9 bases remaining between them. Looked up from germline, CDR1 is MNHEY and CDR2 is SVGAGI.

J is TRBJ2-3 and V is TRBV18; a possible D gene is TRBD2 (5 bases). The CDR3 sequence is 14 residues long. Looked up from germline, CDR1 is KGHSH and CDR2 is LQKENI. V shed 6 bases and J shed 2 bases, with 12 bases lying between them. CDR3: CASSPTAATDTQYF. Written as DNA, the CDR3 is TGTGCCAGCTCGCCTACAGCGGCCACAGATACGCAGTATTTT.

The chain employs TRBV5-1 and TRBJ1-1, with D uncertain. Germline CDR1 is SGHRS and CDR2 is YFSETQ. This CDR3 region has 15 residues. V lost 0 bases to trimming and J lost 0 bases, with 9 bases between them. In DNA form, the CDR3 reads TGCGCCAGCAGCTTGGGTGTTTCGGTGAACACTGAAGCTTTCTTT. This encodes CASSLGVSVNTEAFF.